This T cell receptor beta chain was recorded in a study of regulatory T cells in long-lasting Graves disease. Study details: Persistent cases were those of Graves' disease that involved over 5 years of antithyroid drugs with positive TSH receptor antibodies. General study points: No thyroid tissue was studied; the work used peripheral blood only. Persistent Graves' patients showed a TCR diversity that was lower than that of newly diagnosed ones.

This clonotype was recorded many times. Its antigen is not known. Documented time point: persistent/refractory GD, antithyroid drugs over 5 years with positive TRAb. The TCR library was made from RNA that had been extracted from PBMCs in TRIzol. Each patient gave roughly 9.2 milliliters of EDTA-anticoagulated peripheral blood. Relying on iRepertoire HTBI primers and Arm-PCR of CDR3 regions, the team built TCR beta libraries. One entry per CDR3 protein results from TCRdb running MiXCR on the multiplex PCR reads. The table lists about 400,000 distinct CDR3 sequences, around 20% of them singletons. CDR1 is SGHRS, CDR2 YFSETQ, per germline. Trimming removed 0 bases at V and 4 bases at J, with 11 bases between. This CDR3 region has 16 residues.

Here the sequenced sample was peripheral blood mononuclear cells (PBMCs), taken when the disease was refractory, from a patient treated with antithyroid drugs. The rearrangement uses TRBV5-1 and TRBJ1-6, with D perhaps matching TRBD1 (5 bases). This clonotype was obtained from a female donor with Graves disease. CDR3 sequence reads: CASSLDGDLYNSPLHF. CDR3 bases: TGCGCCAGCAGCTTGGACGGGGACCTATATAATTCACCCCTCCACTTT. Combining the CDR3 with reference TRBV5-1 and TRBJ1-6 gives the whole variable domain KAGVTQTPRYLIKTRGQQVTLSCSPISGHRSVSWYQQTPGQGLQFLFEYFSETQRNKGNFPGRFSGRQFSNSRSEMNVSTLELGDSALYLCASSLDGDLYNSPLHFGNGTRLTVT.